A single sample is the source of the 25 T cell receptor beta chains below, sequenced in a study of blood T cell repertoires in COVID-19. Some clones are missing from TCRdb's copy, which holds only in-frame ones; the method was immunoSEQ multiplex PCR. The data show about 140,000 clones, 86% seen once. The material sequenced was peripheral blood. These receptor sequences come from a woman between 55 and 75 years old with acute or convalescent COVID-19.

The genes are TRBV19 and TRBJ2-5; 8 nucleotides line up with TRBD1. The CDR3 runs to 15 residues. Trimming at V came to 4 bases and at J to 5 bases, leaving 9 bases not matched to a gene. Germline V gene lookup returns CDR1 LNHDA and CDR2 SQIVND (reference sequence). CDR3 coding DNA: TGTGCCAGTAGTACCCGGACAGGGTTTGGGGAGACCCAGTACTTC. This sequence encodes CASSTRTGFGETQYF.

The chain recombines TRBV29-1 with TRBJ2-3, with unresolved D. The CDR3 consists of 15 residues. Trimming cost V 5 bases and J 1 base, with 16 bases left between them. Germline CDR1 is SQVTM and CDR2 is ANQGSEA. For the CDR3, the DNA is TGCAGCGTTCCACCTTCAATACGGGGCACAGATACGCAGTATTTT. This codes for CSVPPSIRGTDTQYF.

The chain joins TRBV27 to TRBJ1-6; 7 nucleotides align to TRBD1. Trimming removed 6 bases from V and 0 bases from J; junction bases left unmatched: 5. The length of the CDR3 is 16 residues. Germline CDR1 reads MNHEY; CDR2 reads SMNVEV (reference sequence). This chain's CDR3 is CASRRTGSSYNSPLHF. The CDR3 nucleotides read TGTGCCAGCAGACGGACAGGCAGCTCCTATAATTCACCCCTCCACTTT.

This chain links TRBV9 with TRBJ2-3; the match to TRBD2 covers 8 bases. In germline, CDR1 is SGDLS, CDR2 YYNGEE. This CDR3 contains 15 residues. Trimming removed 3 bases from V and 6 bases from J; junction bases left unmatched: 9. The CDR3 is CASSAQRGRGDTQYF. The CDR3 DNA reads TGTGCCAGCAGCGCCCAGCGGGGGAGGGGGGATACGCAGTATTTT. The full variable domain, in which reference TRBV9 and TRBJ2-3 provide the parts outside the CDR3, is DSGVTQTPKHLITATGQRVTLRCSPRSGDLSVYWYQQSLDQGLQFLIQYYNGEERAKGNILERFSAQQFPDLHSELNLSSLELGDSALYFCASSAQRGRGDTQYFGPGTRLTVL.

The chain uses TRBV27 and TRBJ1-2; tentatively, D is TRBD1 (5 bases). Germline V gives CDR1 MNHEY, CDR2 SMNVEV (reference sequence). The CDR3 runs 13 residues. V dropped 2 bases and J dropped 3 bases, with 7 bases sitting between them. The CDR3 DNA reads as TGTGCCAGCAGTTTAACAGGATACTATGGCTACACCTTC. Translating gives CASSLTGYYGYTF.

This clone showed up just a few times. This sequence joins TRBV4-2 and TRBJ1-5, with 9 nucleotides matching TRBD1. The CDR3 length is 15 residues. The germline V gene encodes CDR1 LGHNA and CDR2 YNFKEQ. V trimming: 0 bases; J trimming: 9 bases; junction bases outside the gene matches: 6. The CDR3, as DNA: TGTGCCAGCAGCCAAGACGGGGACAGGGTAAGGCCCCAGCATTTT. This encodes CASSQDGDRVRPQHF.

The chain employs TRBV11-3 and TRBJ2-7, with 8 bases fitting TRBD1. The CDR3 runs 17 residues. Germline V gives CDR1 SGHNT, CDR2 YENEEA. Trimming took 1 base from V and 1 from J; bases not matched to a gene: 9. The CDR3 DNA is TGTGCCAGCAGCTTAGCCTTGGACAGGGCCCCTTCCTACGAGCAGTACTTC. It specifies CASSLALDRAPSYEQYF.

The CDR3 bases are TGCGCCAGCTCCGCCTCGGACAGGGGAGATGAGCAGTTCTTC. Residues: CASSASDRGDEQFF. This chain joins TRBV10-1 and TRBJ2-1; 9 bases agree with TRBD1. Germline CDR1 WNHNN, CDR2 SYGVQD (reference sequence). After removal of 8 bases from V and 8 bases from J, the junction contained 10 bases not matched to a gene. The CDR3 is 14 residues long.

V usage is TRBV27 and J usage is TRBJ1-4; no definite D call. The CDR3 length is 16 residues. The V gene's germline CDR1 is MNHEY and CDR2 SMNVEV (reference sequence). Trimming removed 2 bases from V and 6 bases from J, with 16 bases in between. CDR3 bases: TGTGCCAGCAGTTTACAGTTTCAGGTGACGGATGAAAAACTGTTTTTT. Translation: CASSLQFQVTDEKLFF.

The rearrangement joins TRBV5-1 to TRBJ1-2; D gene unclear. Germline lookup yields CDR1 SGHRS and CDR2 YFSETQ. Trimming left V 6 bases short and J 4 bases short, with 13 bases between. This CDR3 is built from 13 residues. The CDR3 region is CASTYVFGYGYTF. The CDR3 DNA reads TGCGCCAGCACCTACGTATTTGGCTATGGCTACACCTTC. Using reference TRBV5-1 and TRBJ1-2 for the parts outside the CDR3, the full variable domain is KAGVTQTPRYLIKTRGQQVTLSCSPISGHRSVSWYQQTPGQGLQFLFEYFSETQRNKGNFPGRFSGRQFSNSRSEMNVSTLELGDSALYLCASTYVFGYGYTFGSGTRLTVV.

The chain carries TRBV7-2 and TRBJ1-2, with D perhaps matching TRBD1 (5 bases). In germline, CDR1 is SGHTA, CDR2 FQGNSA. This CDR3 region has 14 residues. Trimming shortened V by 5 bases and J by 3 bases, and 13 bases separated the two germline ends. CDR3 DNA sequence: TGTGCCAGCAGCCCAAGGGCGGGGGACTATGGCTACACCTTC. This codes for CASSPRAGDYGYTF.

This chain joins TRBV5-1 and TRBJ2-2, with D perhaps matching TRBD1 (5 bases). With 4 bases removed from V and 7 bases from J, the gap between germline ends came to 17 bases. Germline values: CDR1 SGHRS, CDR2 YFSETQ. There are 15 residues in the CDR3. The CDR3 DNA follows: TGCGCCAGCAGCGAAGGGGTGGGCATCAGCGGGGAGCTGTTTTTT. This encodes CASSEGVGISGELFF.

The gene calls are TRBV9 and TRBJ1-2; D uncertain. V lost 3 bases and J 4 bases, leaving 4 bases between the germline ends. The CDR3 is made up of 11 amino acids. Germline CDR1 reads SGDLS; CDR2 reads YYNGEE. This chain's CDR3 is CASSAGYGYTF. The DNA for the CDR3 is TGTGCCAGCAGCGCCGGCTATGGCTACACCTTC.

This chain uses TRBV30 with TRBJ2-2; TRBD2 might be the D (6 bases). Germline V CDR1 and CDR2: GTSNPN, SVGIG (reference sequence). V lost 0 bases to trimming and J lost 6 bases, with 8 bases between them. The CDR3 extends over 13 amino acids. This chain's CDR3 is CAWSVRGSGELFF. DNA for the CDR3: TGTGCCTGGAGTGTACGGGGGTCCGGGGAGCTGTTTTTT.

This CDR3 reads CASSPPVGRGGRNEQFF. The DNA of the CDR3 is TGTGCCAGTAGTCCCCCTGTCGGGCGGGGGGGCCGGAATGAGCAGTTCTTC. The chain links TRBV19 to TRBJ2-1; 9 bases line up with TRBD2. This CDR3 is 17 amino acids long. In germline, CDR1 is LNHDA, CDR2 SQIVND (reference sequence). J lost 7 bases, V lost 5 bases, and 15 bases had no gene match.

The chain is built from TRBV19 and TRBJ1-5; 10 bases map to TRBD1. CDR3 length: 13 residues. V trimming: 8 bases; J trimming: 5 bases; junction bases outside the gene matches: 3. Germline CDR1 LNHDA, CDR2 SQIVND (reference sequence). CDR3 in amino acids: CASDGTGDQPQHF. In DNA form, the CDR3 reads TGTGCCAGTGATGGGACAGGGGATCAGCCCCAGCATTTT.

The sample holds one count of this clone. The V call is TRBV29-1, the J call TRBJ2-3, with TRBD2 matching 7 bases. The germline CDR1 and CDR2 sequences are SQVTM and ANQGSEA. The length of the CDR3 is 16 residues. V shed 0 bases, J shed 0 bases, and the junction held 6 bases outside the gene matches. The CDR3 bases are TGCAGCGTTGAAGACCCCCCGGGACTAAGCACAGATACGCAGTATTTT. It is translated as CSVEDPPGLSTDTQYF.

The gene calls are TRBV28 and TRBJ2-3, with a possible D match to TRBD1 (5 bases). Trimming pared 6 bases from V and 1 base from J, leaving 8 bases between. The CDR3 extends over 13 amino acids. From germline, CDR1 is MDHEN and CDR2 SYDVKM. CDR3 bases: TGTGCCAGCAGGGGGCCGGGCACAGATACGCAGTATTTT. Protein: CASRGPGTDTQYF.

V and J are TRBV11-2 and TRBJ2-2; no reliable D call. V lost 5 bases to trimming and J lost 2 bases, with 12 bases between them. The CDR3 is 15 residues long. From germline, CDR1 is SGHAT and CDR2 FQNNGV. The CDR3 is CASSPFSGNTGELFF. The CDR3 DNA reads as TGTGCCAGCAGCCCCTTTTCGGGTAACACCGGGGAGCTGTTTTTT.

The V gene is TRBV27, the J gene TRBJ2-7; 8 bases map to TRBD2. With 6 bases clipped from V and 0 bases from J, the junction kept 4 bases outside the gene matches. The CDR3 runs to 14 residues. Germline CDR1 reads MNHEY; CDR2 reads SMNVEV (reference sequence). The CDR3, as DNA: TGTGCCAGCAGGGGACTAGGCGCCTCCTACGAGCAGTACTTC. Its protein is CASRGLGASYEQYF.

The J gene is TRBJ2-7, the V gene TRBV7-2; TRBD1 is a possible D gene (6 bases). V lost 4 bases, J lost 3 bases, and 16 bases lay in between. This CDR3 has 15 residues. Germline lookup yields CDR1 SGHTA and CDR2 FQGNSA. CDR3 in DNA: TGTGCCAGCAGCTCCTCTCCAGCGACAGGCTACGAGCAGTACTTC. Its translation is CASSSSPATGYEQYF.

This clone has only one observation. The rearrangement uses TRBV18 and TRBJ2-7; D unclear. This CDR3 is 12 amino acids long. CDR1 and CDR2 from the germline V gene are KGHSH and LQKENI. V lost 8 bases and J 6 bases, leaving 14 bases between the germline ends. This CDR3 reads CASGGSTGEQYF. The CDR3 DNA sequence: TGTGCCAGCGGCGGATCGACGGGCGAGCAGTACTTC.

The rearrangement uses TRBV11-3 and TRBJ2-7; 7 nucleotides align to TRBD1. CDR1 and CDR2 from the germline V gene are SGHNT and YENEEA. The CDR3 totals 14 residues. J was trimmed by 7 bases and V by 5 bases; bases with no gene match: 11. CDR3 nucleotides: TGTGCCAGCAGCCAGACAGGGCCCTTGGGGGAGCAGTACTTC. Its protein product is CASSQTGPLGEQYF.

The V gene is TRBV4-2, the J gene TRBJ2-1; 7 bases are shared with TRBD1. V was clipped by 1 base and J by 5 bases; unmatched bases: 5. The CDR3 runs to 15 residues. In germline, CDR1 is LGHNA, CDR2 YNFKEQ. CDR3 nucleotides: TGTGCCAGCAGCCAAGTGGGGACAGCAAACAATGAGCAGTTCTTC. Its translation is CASSQVGTANNEQFF.

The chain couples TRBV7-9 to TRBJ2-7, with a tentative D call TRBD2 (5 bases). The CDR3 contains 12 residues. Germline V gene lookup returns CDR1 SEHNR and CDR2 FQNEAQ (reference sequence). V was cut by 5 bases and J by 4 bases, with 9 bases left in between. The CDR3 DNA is TGTGCCAGCAGCCATCGGGGTTACGAGCAGTACTTC. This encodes CASSHRGYEQYF.